This T cell receptor beta chain was observed in a study of cytomegalovirus exposure and HLA in healthy donors. On the study more broadly: An early data release held some 85 million unique TCRs from HLA-typed donors. General study findings and limits: Roughly even sequencing depth across donors was the assumption behind the presence/absence analyses. Per published accounts, TCR beta sequences correctly predicted the HLA-A and HLA-B alleles of most subjects.

Turning to this clone: Its antigen is still unknown.

In germline, CDR1 is LGHNA, CDR2 YSLEER. The V gene lost 2 bases and the J gene lost 10 bases, with 15 bases spanning the gap. The CDR3 contains 14 residues. Both 60 Vbeta primers and 13 Jbeta primers went into the PCR. TCRdb's table, derived via immunoSEQ multiplex PCR, lists solely in-frame clones and lacks some. The repertoire holds 300,000 or so clones, with around four fifths as singletons. Source material: PBMCs. This receptor was obtained from a woman aged 40 to 50 in good health and CMV-seropositive. The chain uses TRBV4-3 and TRBJ2-1; D is perhaps TRBD2 (6 bases). The CDR3 coding sequence is TGCGCCAGCAGCCAACGGGGTGGGGGGACGGAGCAGTTCTTC. It encodes CASSQRGGGTEQFF.